This TCR beta chain was documented in a study of radiation and T cells in renal cell carcinoma (dated by TCRdb to the early 2020s). The study in broad terms: The samples were drawn from a clinical trial, where primary renal cell carcinomas were treated with 15 Gy of stereotactic body radiation therapy and then removed by nephrectomy 4 weeks afterward. In total, fewer than 55 samples, comprising 26 tumors and around 27 peripheral blood samples, were subjected to TCR beta sequencing. In the 55 or so samples combined, some 4,100,000 unique CDR3 nucleotide sequences were found, encoding 2,658,974 unique CDR3 amino acid sequences. What the work shows at the level of the full study, not this receptor alone: Changes in the blood repertoire were not tracked past 4 weeks after treatment. Because pretreatment tumor biopsies were not available, the study could not determine whether clonotypes were already present within the tumor at baseline. In blood, the top tumor clonotypes increased from baseline to 2 weeks after radiation and then shrank by 4 weeks, which suggests a temporary expansion of tumor-resident clones. The single-armed trial design could not address effects of radiation dose or scheduling on the TCR repertoire.

The time point label here, explained by the study, means: baseline pretreatment blood. The treatment or condition label, read with the paper, signifies: 15 Gy SBRT to primary tumor, nephrectomy 4 weeks later. To track tumor-enriched clonotypes, serial peripheral blood was sampled from radiation-treated patients at baseline and at 2 weeks and 4 weeks after SBRT. Renal cell carcinoma with clear cell pathology was present in all patients. The QIAamp DNA Blood Mini Kit (Qiagen) was used to prepare genomic DNA for TCR sequencing. The analyses included only samples that passed all quality control checks. TCR beta libraries were generated from genomic DNA with the immunoSEQ kit, following the manufacturer's recommendations. To prepare libraries, a first multiplex PCR with proprietary primers was run, followed by a second PCR that added unique barcodes, and a bead cleanup was done after each round. Each sample batch included a kit-provided positive control reaction and a negative control reaction. The final libraries were assessed on an Agilent 4200 TapeStation D1000 ScreenTape, pooled by volume, and quantified by qPCR. Sequencing ran on an Illumina NextSeq500 with a MidOutput 150-cycle cartridge, using 156 Read1 and 15 Index1 cycles with kit custom primers. The pooled library was loaded at roughly 1 pM, and around 20% PhiX control was spiked in. Processing in the source paper ran as follows. Vendor-processed data were analyzed in R, and a clonotype was defined as all T cells sharing the same CDR3 nucleotide sequence. For clone abundance analyses, frequencies were normalized to the 10,000 most abundant clones in each sample. Public T cell clones, which averaged fewer than five per sample, were removed prior to analysis. Tumor-enriched clonotypes and baseline blood-enriched clonotypes were defined as those with an abundance difference of at least 32-fold between compartments. A beta-binomial differential abundance model was used to identify clonotypes that were expanded or contracted between blood time points. The Baroni-Urbani and Buser coefficient was used to measure tumor-blood repertoire similarity, and groups were compared with two-tailed Wilcoxon tests in R. TCRdb limited this immuneACCESS table to in-frame rearrangements with V and J called. A share of clones is missing; checked studies link under half to unresolved V genes, and the rest is unexplained. The DNA was the basis for D and trimming; V, J and clone size are from that table. A total of about 150,000 clones appear in this sample, 88% of them only once. Roughly 4% of the sample is in the top ten clones.

On this clone itself: This clone's antigen is unknown. Base-call qualities are not available, and no considerably larger clone is one nucleotide away.

The CDR3 runs 17 residues from the cysteine to the phenylalanine. Of the read, only the CDR3 DNA is kept; its 51 bases are in frame from base 1. For CDR1 and CDR2, the germline V gene lists SGDLS and YYNGEE. The germline ends are 16 bases apart after V is trimmed by 0 bases and J by 1 base. The clonotype comes from an older woman with renal cell carcinoma. The chain couples TRBV9 to TRBJ1-1; the D gene remains uncertain. The material was blood, obtained from a patient whose treatment included radiotherapy and nephrectomy. The sequenced DNA: TGTGCCAGCAGCGTAGGGGTAGGCGGAATCGGGAACACTGAAGCTTTCTTT. This codes for CASSVGVGGIGNTEAFF. With all but the CDR3 taken from the reference TRBV9 and TRBJ1-1 genes, the full variable domain is: DSGVTQTPKHLITATGQRVTLRCSPRSGDLSVYWYQQSLDQGLQFLIQYYNGEERAKGNILERFSAQQFPDLHSELNLSSLELGDSALYFCASSVGVGGIGNTEAFFGQGTRLTVV.